One sample yielded the 18 T cell receptor beta chains listed below, sequenced in a study of shared clonotypes between healthy human individuals. Sequencing was performed with immunoSEQ multiplex PCR; in TCRdb, only in-frame clones are kept and a portion is missing. This table holds 2,500,000 or so clones, 92% found once. Sequencing was performed on naive CD4+ T cells from PBMCs. Regarding subset: CD45RA+ positively selected. Source of these receptors: a man younger than 35 in good health. Some clones in this sample may be carry-over from other donors' samples.

The genes are TRBV25-1 and TRBJ1-1, with D perhaps TRBD1 (6 bases). There are 14 residues in the CDR3. V gave up 4 bases and J gave up 2 bases, with 11 bases separating them. The germline V gene encodes CDR1 MGHDK and CDR2 SYGVNS. The CDR3: CASSANRDNTEAFF. The CDR3 DNA follows: TGTGCCAGCAGTGCTAACAGGGACAACACTGAAGCTTTCTTT.

This chain links TRBV27 with TRBJ1-2; TRBD1 agrees at 7 bases. This CDR3 is built from 13 residues. With V trimmed by 6 bases and J by 7 bases, 8 bases remained unmatched. The germline CDR1 and CDR2 sequences are MNHEY and SMNVEV (reference sequence). CDR3 protein: CASRDFDRAGYTF. Written as DNA, the CDR3 is TGTGCCAGCAGAGACTTTGACAGGGCTGGCTACACCTTC.

The chain is built from TRBV6-5 and TRBJ1-2; a weak D match, TRBD1 (6 bases). V was cut by 5 bases and J by 5 bases, with 15 bases left in between. The CDR3 runs 14 residues. Germline CDR1 reads MNHEY; CDR2 reads SVGAGI. CDR3 loop: CASSRQAGVYGYTF. For the CDR3, the DNA is TGTGCCAGCAGTCGCCAGGCAGGGGTGTATGGCTACACCTTC.

CDR3 sequence: CASSPWAGDLYEQYF. CDR3 bases: TGTGCCAGCAGTCCGTGGGCGGGAGACCTCTACGAGCAGTACTTC. The chain carries TRBV27 and TRBJ2-7, with 7 bases identical to TRBD2. CDR1 is MNHEY and CDR2 is SMNVEV in the germline V gene (reference sequence). J gave up 3 bases and V 5 bases, and 10 bases lay outside the gene matches. The CDR3 length is 15 residues.

This chain connects TRBV5-1 to TRBJ2-5; 9 bases align to TRBD1. Germline trimming cut 3 bases from V and 4 bases from J; bases unmatched to any gene: 7. The germline V gene encodes CDR1 SGHRS and CDR2 YFSETQ. CDR3 size: 15 residues. The CDR3 nucleotides are TGCGCCAGCAGCTCACAGGGGGCGTTGCCAGAGACCCAGTACTTC. Translated: CASSSQGALPETQYF. The complete variable domain, with remaining parts taken from reference TRBV5-1 and TRBJ2-5, reads KAGVTQTPRYLIKTRGQQVTLSCSPISGHRSVSWYQQTPGQGLQFLFEYFSETQRNKGNFPGRFSGRQFSNSRSEMNVSTLELGDSALYLCASSSQGALPETQYFGPGTRLLVL.

The V call is TRBV15, the J call TRBJ2-7; a possible D gene is TRBD2 (7 bases). The CDR3 extends over 15 amino acids. Deletions cut 5 bases from V and 2 bases from J, with 16 bases between. Germline CDR1 reads LNHNV; CDR2 reads YYDKDF (reference sequence). In DNA, the CDR3 is TGTGCCACCAGCGCCTACAGGGAGGGGACCTACGAGCAGTACTTC. Translation gives CATSAYREGTYEQYF.

This clone appeared once. The V and J genes are TRBV5-1 and TRBJ2-3, with TRBD2 identical over 8 bases. Trimming at V came to 0 bases and at J to 3 bases, leaving 12 bases not matched to a gene. Germline V gene lookup returns CDR1 SGHRS and CDR2 YFSETQ. CDR3 length: 18 residues. CDR3 in amino acids: CASSLVPAGLALTDTQYF. CDR3 bases: TGCGCCAGCAGCTTGGTCCCCGCTGGACTAGCACTTACAGATACGCAGTATTTT.

The chain links TRBV5-3 to TRBJ1-1; no firm D call. TRBV5-3 falls under the ORF class, with uncertain function. This CDR3 region has 15 residues. The ends were cut back, 0 bases at V and 4 bases at J, with 13 bases in the middle. Here the CDR3 DNA reads TGTGCCAGAAGCTTGGAACTCCTATCGAGCACTGAAGCTTTCTTT. Protein product: CARSLELLSSTEAFF.

The gene calls are TRBV9 and TRBJ2-1; TRBD2 might be the D (6 bases). The CDR3 is 16 amino acids. The V gene's germline CDR1 is SGDLS and CDR2 YYNGEE. V gave up 4 bases and J gave up 7 bases, with 21 bases separating them. CDR3 coding DNA: TGTGCCAGCAGCCCGACGGGGGACGGGAGCTCTAATGAGCAGTTCTTC. Its translation is CASSPTGDGSSNEQFF.

To note about this clone: This sample includes further DNA sequences coding for the same CDR3. The chain uses TRBV5-6 and TRBJ2-3; D is possibly TRBD1 or TRBD2 (5 bases each). CDR3 length: 13 amino acids. V shed 5 bases and J shed 2 bases, with 9 bases lying between them. CDR1 is SGHDT, CDR2 YYEEEE, per germline. CDR3 in DNA: TGTGCCAGCAGTTCCGGGACCACAGATACGCAGTATTTT. Amino acids: CASSSGTTDTQYF.

The genes are TRBV7-2 and TRBJ1-2; no definite D call. The ends were cut back, 1 base at V and 1 base at J, with 7 bases in the middle. Germline lookup yields CDR1 SGHTA and CDR2 FQGNSA. The CDR3 consists of 14 residues. The CDR3 DNA sequence: TGTGCCAGCAGCTTAGAAGGACTTAACTATGGCTACACCTTC. It specifies CASSLEGLNYGYTF.

This sequence joins TRBV2 and TRBJ1-2; 9 bases are shared with TRBD1. CDR3 length: 14 residues. V lost 6 bases to trimming and J lost 7 bases; unmatched junction nucleotides: 9. The germline CDR1 and CDR2 sequences are SNHLY and FYNNEI. For the CDR3, the DNA is TGTGCCAGCAGGGGAGGACAGGGGCTCGTTGGCTACACCTTC. Translation gives CASRGGQGLVGYTF.

CDR3 nucleotide sequence: TGTGCCAGCAGCGTTACTGTAACCGGGGAGCTGTTTTTT. Encoded protein: CASSVTVTGELFF. The V and J genes are TRBV9 and TRBJ2-2, with D hard to call. Trimming took 2 bases from V and 5 from J, leaving 7 bases between them. Germline V gives CDR1 SGDLS, CDR2 YYNGEE. CDR3 length equals 13 residues.

Concerning this clone: At the DNA level, this CDR3 is encoded by other sequences in the same sample as well. V usage is TRBV9 and J usage is TRBJ2-1; TRBD2 matches 7 bases. Germline CDR1 SGDLS, CDR2 YYNGEE. J gave up 2 bases and V 0 bases, and 2 bases lay outside the gene matches. This CDR3 is built from 15 residues. DNA of the CDR3: TGTGCCAGCAGCGTAGGAAGCGGGACCTACAATGAGCAGTTCTTC. Translated: CASSVGSGTYNEQFF.

Concerning this clone itself: In the same sample, other DNA sequences code for this CDR3. The chain employs TRBV19 and TRBJ2-7; D not resolved. Germline V gives CDR1 LNHDA, CDR2 SQIVND (reference sequence). The CDR3 is made up of 14 amino acids. With 1 base removed from V and 2 bases from J, the gap between germline ends came to 9 bases. CDR3 amino acids: CASSIGAGPYEQYF. CDR3 nucleotide sequence: TGTGCCAGTAGTATAGGAGCAGGACCCTACGAGCAGTACTTC.

This sequence joins TRBV2 and TRBJ1-2; D is undetermined. Germline loops: CDR1 SNHLY, CDR2 FYNNEI. With 5 bases removed from V and 0 bases from J, the gap between germline ends came to 7 bases. This CDR3 is 13 amino acids long. The DNA for the CDR3 is TGTGCCAGCAGTCCCGAGACTAACTATGGCTACACCTTC. It encodes CASSPETNYGYTF.

In its sample, this clone was seen once. Other DNA sequences of this sample code for an identical CDR3. The genes are TRBV7-7 and TRBJ2-7; TRBD1 matches 7 bases. This CDR3 has 13 amino acids. V was clipped by 1 base and J by 6 bases; unmatched bases: 3. Germline loops: CDR1 SSHAT, CDR2 FNYEAQ (reference sequence). CDR3 bases: TGTGCCAGCAGCTTAGACAGGGGCGGCGAGCAGTACTTC. Translated, it gives CASSLDRGGEQYF.

The chain joins TRBV2 to TRBJ2-7; D is perhaps TRBD1 (5 bases). TRBJ2-1 matches the DNA end more closely, so the J call is doubtful. The CDR3 has 12 amino acids. Germline V gene sequence: CDR1 SNHLY, CDR2 FYNNEI. Here the CDR3 reads CASSRDSNEQFF. CDR3 DNA sequence: TGTGCCAGCAGCCGCGACAGCAATGAGCAGTTCTTC.